This TCR beta chain was observed in a study of beta chain features in type 1 diabetes. This clone was seen more than once but under ten times. The junction and the germline gene differ at one end; a read error may be behind it. cDNA synthesis used the whole RNA isolate, giving expressed TCRB sequences. TCRdb's copy holds only in-frame clones and misses some; the assay was immunoSEQ multiplex PCR. Of hundreds of thousands of clones listed, around an eighth are singletons. Germline V gene data show CDR1 as SGHTA and CDR2 as FQGNSA. The CDR3 has 15 amino acids. The chain combines TRBV7-2 with TRBJ2-7; 7 bases line up with TRBD1. The sample was naive CD4+ T cells from blood. This sequence was found in a man aged 18 to 35 in good health. The CDR3 protein is CASSPNLGQAYEQYF. CDR3 nucleotides: TGTGCAAGCAGCCCGAACCTCGGACAGGCCTACGAGCAGTACTTC.